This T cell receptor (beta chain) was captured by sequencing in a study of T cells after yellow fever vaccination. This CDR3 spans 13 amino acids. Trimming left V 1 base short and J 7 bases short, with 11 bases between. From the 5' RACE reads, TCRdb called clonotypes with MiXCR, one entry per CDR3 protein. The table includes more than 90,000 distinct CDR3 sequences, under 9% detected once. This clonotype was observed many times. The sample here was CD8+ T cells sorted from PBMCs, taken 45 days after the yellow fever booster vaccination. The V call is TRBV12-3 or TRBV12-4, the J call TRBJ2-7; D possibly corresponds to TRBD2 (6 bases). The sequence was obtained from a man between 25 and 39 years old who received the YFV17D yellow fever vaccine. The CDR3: CASSLVAGKEQYF. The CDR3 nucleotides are TGTGCCAGCAGTTTAGTGGCGGGAAAGGAGCAGTACTTC.